The source of this T cell receptor (beta chain) is a study of T cells in Graves' hyperthyroidism and ophthalmopathy. CDR3 size: 15 residues. Germline-derived CDR1 and CDR2 are SNHLY and FYNNEI. V lost 2 bases and J 6 bases, leaving 11 bases between the germline ends. Study conclusions and caveats: Patients with ophthalmopathy were separated from those with stable hyperthyroidism by a 13 V-J model.

Concerning this clonotype itself: Its antigen is not identified.

Amplified TCR beta CDR3 regions came from RNA transcripts. TCR CDR3 underwent first-round RT-PCR with the HTBI primer set. TCRdb re-analysed the multiplex PCR reads in MiXCR, keeping a single row per CDR3 protein. The sample gives 550,000 to 850,000 distinct CDR3 sequences, around 20% of which show up once; 16% is in the top ten. Disease duration under 2 months; hyperthyroidism patients were aged 18 to 65. Progressors' blood was drawn at hyperthyroidism diagnosis, before ophthalmopathy symptoms. The clonotype was recovered from a woman aged 45-59 years with Graves' hyperthyroidism that later progressed to Graves' ophthalmopathy. The chain is built from TRBV2 and TRBJ1-6; D unclear. The sequenced material came from blood. CDR3 DNA: TGTGCCAGCAGTGAATGGAGAGGGAGTAATTCACCCCTCCACTTT. Residues: CASSEWRGSNSPLHF.